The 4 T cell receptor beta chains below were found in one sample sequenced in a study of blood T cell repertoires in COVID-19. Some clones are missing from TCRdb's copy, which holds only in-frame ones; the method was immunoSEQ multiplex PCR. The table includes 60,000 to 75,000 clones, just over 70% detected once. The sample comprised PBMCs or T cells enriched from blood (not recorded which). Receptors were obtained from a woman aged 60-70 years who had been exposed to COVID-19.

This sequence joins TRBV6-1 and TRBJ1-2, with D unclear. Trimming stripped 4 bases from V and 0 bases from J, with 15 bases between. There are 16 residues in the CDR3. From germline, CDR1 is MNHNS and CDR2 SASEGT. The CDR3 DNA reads TGTGCCAGCAGTGCCTCGTGGGCCGACACTAACTATGGCTACACCTTC. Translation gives CASSASWADTNYGYTF.

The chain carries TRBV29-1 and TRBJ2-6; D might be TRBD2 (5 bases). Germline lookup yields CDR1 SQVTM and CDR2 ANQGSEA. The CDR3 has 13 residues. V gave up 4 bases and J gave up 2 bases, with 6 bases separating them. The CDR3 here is CSVGGTGANVLTF. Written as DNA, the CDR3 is TGCAGCGTTGGAGGGACTGGGGCCAACGTCCTGACTTTC. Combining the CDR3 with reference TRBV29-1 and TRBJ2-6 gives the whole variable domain SAVISQKPSRDICQRGTSLTIQCQVDSQVTMMFWYRQQPGQSLTLIATANQGSEATYESGFVIDKFPISRPNLTFSTLTVSNMSPEDSSIYLCSVGGTGANVLTFGAGSRLTVL.

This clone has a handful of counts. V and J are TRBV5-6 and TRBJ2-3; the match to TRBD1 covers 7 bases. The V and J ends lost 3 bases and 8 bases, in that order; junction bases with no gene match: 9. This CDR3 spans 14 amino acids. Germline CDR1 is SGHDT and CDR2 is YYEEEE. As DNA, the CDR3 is TGTGCCAGCAGCTCCTTCGGACAGGCCAGTACGCAGTATTTT. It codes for CASSSFGQASTQYF.

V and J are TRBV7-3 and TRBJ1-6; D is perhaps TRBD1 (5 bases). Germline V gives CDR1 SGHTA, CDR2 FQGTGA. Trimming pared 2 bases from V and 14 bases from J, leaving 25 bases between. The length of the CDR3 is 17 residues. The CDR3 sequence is CASSLGPRRGAGETLHF. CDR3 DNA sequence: TGTGCCAGCAGCTTAGGCCCTCGGAGGGGCGCCGGAGAAACCCTCCACTTT.